This note documents a single T cell receptor beta chain sequence. Its specificity is not known. The source of the sample is a study of long-term antiretroviral therapy in people with HIV. Study observations and caveats: Dominating the repertoire at all time points were the clones that expanded before ART.

Germline lookup yields CDR1 ENHRY and CDR2 SYGVKD. The CDR3 is 13 residues long. Losses at the gene ends were 6 bases for V and 6 bases for J; bases not matched to a gene: 8. The immunoSEQ assay was v3.0, run at survey level. Sequencing was performed with immunoSEQ multiplex PCR; in TCRdb, only in-frame clones are kept and a portion is missing. The table lists about 29,000 clones, 65% to 85% of them singletons, with approximately 9% in the top ten. Sequencing was performed on unsorted PBMCs, taken 3 years after starting antiretroviral therapy. This receptor was identified in a man in his forties or fifties with HIV. The chain combines TRBV10-3 with TRBJ2-7, with 7 bases aligning to TRBD1. The CDR3 is CAIRETGSIEQYF. The CDR3 nucleotides are TGTGCCATCAGGGAGACAGGGAGTATCGAGCAGTACTTC.